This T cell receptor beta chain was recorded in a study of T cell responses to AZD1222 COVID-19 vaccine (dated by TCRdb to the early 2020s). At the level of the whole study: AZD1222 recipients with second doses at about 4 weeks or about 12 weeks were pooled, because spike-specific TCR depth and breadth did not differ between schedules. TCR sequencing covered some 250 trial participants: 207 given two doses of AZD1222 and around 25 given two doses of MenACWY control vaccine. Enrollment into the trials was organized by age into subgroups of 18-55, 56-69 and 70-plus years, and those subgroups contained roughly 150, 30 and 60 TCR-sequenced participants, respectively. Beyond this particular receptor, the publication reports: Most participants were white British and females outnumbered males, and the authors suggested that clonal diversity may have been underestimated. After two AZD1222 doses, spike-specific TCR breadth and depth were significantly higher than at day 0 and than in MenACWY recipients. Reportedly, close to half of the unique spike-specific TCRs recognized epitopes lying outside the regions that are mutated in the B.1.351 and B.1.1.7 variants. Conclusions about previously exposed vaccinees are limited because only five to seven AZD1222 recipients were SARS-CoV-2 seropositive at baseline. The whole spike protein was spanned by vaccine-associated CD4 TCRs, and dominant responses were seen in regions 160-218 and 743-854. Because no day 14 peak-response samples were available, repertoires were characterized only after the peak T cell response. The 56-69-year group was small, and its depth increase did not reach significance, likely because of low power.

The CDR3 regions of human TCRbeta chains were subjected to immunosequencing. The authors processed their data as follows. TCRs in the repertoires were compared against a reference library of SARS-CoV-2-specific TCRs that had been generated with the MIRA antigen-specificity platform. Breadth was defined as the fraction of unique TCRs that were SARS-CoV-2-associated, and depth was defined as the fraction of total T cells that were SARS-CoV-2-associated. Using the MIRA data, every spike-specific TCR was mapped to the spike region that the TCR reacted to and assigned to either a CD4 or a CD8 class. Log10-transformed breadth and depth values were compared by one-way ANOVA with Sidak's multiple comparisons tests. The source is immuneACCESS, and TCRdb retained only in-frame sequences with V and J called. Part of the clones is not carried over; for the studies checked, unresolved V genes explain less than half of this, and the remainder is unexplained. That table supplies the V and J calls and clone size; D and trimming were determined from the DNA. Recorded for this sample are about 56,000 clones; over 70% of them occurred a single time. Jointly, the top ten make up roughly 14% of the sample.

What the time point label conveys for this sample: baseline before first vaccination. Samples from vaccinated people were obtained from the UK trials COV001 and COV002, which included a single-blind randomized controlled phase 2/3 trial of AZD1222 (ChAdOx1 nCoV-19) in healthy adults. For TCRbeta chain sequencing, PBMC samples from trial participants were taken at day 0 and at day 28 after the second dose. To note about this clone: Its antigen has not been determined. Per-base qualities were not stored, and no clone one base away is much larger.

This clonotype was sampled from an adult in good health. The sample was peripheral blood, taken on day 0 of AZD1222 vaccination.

The CDR3 corresponds to CASSPQAPGGHEQFF. The DNA is as follows: TGTGCCAGCAGCCCGCAGGCGCCTGGGGGCCATGAGCAGTTCTTC. The rearrangement combines TRBV7-2 with TRBJ2-1; tentative D gene TRBD1, with 6 bases matching. Inclusive of the bounding cysteine and phenylalanine, the CDR3 is 15 residues long. Only CDR3 DNA is held: 45 bases, read in frame from base 1. V and J lose 5 bases and 8 bases, and a span of 19 bases separates them. Per the germline V gene, SGHTA is the CDR1 and FQGNSA is the CDR2.